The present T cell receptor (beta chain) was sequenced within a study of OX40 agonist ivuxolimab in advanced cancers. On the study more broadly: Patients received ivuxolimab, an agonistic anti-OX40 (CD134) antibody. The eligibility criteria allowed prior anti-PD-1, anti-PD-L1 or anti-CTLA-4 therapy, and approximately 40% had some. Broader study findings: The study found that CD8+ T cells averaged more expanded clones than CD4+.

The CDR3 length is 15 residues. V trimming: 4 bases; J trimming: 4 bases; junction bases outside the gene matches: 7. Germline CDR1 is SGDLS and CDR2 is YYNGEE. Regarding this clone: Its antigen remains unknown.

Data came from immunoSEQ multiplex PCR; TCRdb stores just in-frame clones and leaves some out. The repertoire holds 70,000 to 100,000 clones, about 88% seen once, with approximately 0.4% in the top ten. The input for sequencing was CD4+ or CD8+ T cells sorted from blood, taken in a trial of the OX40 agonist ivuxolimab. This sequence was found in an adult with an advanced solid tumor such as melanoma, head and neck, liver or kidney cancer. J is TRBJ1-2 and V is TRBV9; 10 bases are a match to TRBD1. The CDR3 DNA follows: TGTGCCAGCAGCCCCCCGACAGGGGGCGTCTATGGCTACACCTTC. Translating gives CASSPPTGGVYGYTF.